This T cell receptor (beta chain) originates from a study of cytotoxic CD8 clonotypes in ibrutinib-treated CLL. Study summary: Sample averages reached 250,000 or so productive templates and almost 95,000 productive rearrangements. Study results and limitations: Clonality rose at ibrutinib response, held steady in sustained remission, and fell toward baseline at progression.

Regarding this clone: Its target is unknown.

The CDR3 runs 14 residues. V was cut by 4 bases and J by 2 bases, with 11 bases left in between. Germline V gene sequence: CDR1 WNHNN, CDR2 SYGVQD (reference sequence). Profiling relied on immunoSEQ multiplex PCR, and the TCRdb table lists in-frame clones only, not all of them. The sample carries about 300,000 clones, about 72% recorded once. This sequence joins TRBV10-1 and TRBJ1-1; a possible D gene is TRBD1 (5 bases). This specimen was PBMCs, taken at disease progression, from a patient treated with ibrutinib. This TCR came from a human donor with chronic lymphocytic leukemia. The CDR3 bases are TGCGCCAGCAGTGGCCGGGGCGCTAACACTGAAGCTTTCTTT. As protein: CASSGRGANTEAFF.